This T cell receptor (beta chain) was obtained from a study of T cell responses to AZD1222 COVID-19 vaccine. Assay used: immunoSEQ multiplex PCR; TCRdb lists only in-frame clones, some missing. Altogether 60,000 to 65,000 clones are present, less than 90% being singletons, with the ten largest covering less than 9.5%. Findings and caveats of the study: Nearly half of spike-specific TCRs reportedly target variant regions that are unmutated in the B.1.351 and B.1.1.7 variants. Spike-specific TCR breadth and depth went up after people got two AZD1222 doses. The sample set comprised mostly white British donors with more females, and clonal diversity was possibly underestimated. Distributed over spike, vaccine-associated CD4 TCRs predominated at 160-218 and 743-854.

About this clone: What it binds is not known.

Sequences were derived from peripheral blood, sampled on day 0 of AZD1222 vaccination. The origin of this receptor is an adult in good health.

The chain's CDR3 is CASSQDILKQYF. In DNA form, the CDR3 reads TGTGCCAGCAGCCAAGATATATTAAAGCAGTACTTC. This sequence joins TRBV14 and TRBJ2-7; D gene unclear. The CDR3 is made up of 12 amino acids. CDR1 is SGHDN, CDR2 FVKESK, per germline. V was cut by 0 bases and J by 8 bases, with 8 bases left in between.